The source of this TCR beta chain is a study of metastatic and nonmetastatic thyroid tumors. Whole-study context: Across blood and tumor or nodule tissue, repertoires from malignant and benign thyroid patients were compared with one another.

The study's findings and limits: Benign nodules were reported to have significantly lower TCR beta diversity than malignant thyroid tumors, in blood and tumor.

Each patient came to thyroid surgery without any prior treatment (of any kind). Original data processing: Variation in CDR3 across clinicopathological groups served as the basis for constructing a distant-metastasis classifier in papillary thyroid cancer. MiXCR reprocessed the PCR reads for TCRdb. These V and J calls originate from TCRdb's pipeline instead of the authors' own analysis. Among around 45,000 clones listed, less than 5% were seen once. This clone was recorded at least ten times. Its antigen is currently unknown. The sample consisted of blood. The source is a female donor with papillary thyroid cancer or a benign thyroid nodule (not recorded which). Some clones in this sample may be carry-over from other donors' samples.

The CDR3 here is CASSARGTEIGYTF. For the CDR3, the DNA is TGTGCCAGCAGCGCGCGGGGGACAGAAATTGGCTACACCTTC. This chain links TRBV9 with TRBJ1-2, with 7 nucleotides matching TRBD1. Per germline, CDR1 SGDLS and CDR2 YYNGEE. The V segment lost 3 bases and the J segment 7 bases; nucleotides outside the gene matches: 9. CDR3 size: 14 residues.